One sample yielded the 26 T cell receptor beta chains listed below, sequenced in a study of T cell responses to AZD1222 COVID-19 vaccine. Clones were read by immunoSEQ multiplex PCR, and TCRdb kept only the in-frame ones, dropping some. The sample has roughly 150,000 clones, roughly 87% seen once. The sequenced sample was peripheral blood, obtained 28 days after the second AZD1222 dose. The receptors derive from an adult who received the AZD1222 COVID-19 vaccine.

This clone was observed a few times. V usage is TRBV12-5 and J usage is TRBJ2-3, with 9 bases lining up with TRBD2. J lost 0 bases, V lost 10 bases, and 8 bases had no gene match. CDR1 is LGHNT and CDR2 is FRNRAP in the germline V gene. This CDR3 has 15 residues. The CDR3 is CATSSGVTSTDTQYF. As DNA, the CDR3 is TGTGCTACCTCTAGCGGGGTCACTAGCACAGATACGCAGTATTTT.

This chain joins TRBV7-2 and TRBJ2-7; no clear D. Per germline, CDR1 SGHTA and CDR2 FQGNSA. CDR3 length: 14 amino acids. The V gene lost 3 bases and the J gene lost 0 bases, with 9 bases spanning the gap. The chain's CDR3 is CASSFNPSSYEQYF. The DNA for the CDR3 is TGTGCCAGCAGCTTCAATCCAAGCTCCTACGAGCAGTACTTC. Based on the CDR3 plus reference TRBV7-2 and TRBJ2-7, the full variable domain is GAGVSQSPSNKVTEKGKDVELRCDPISGHTALYWYRQSLGQGLEFLIYFQGNSAPDKSGLPSDRFSAERTGGSVSTLTIQRTQQEDSAVYLCASSFNPSSYEQYFGPGTRLTVT.

The rearrangement links TRBV13 to TRBJ2-1; D is perhaps TRBD1 (6 bases). Germline V CDR1 and CDR2: PRHDT, FYEKMQ (reference sequence). The germline V and J ends were trimmed by 5 bases and 8 bases, with 10 bases remaining between them. This CDR3 comprises 12 residues. CDR3 residues: CASSPSGDEQFF. The CDR3 coding sequence is TGTGCCAGCAGCCCCTCAGGGGATGAGCAGTTCTTC.

This clone was picked up a small number of times. The V call is TRBV12-3 or TRBV12-4, the J call TRBJ1-2, with unresolved D. The CDR3 totals 13 residues. The V gene lost 6 bases and the J gene lost 2 bases, with 10 bases spanning the gap. CDR3 nucleotide sequence: TGTGCCAGCAGGCCCGGCCCGAACTATGGCTACACCTTC. This sequence encodes CASRPGPNYGYTF.

V gene TRBV25-1 combines with J gene TRBJ1-1; maybe TRBD1 (5 bases). CDR1 is MGHDK, CDR2 SYGVNS, per germline. CDR3 length: 13 amino acids. The V end was cut by 3 bases, the J end by 7 bases, with 12 bases between. CDR3 loop: CASSEGREDEAFF. CDR3 DNA sequence: TGTGCCAGCAGTGAGGGCAGGGAAGATGAAGCTTTCTTT.

V gene TRBV5-6 combines with J gene TRBJ2-7; the match to TRBD1 covers 9 bases. This CDR3 has 13 residues. Losses at the gene ends were 2 bases for V and 7 bases for J; bases not matched to a gene: 4. Germline loops: CDR1 SGHDT, CDR2 YYEEEE. CDR3 DNA: TGTGCCAGCAGCTTTGTCGGACAGGGGGAGCAGTACTTC. It encodes CASSFVGQGEQYF. Variable domain in full (rest from reference TRBV5-6 and TRBJ2-7): DAGVTQSPTHLIKTRGQQVTLRCSPKSGHDTVSWYQQALGQGPQFIFQYYEEEERQRGNFPDRFSGHQFPNYSSELNVNALLLGDSALYLCASSFVGQGEQYFGPGTRLTVT.

The V call is TRBV4-2, the J call TRBJ2-5, with D uncertain. The length of the CDR3 is 15 residues. V lost 1 base to trimming and J lost 5 bases, with 14 bases between them. Germline values: CDR1 LGHNA, CDR2 YNFKEQ. The chain's CDR3 is CASSQGVAGRETQYF. The DNA for the CDR3 is TGTGCCAGCAGCCAAGGTGTAGCCGGTCGGGAGACCCAGTACTTC.

The chain uses TRBV3-1 (or the pseudogene TRBV3-2) and TRBJ1-6; weak D call: TRBD1 (6 bases). This CDR3 spans 18 amino acids. The V gene lost 2 bases and the J gene lost 7 bases, with 21 bases spanning the gap. Germline V gene data show CDR1 as LGHDT and CDR2 as YNNKEL (reference sequence). The CDR3, as DNA: TGTGCCAGCAGCCAAAAGGGAGGGACATCGGGAGTCAATTCACCCCTCCACTTT. It yields the protein CASSQKGGTSGVNSPLHF.

This clone appeared once. The chain carries TRBV9 and TRBJ2-6; no clear D. Trimming stripped 4 bases from V and 4 bases from J, with 15 bases between. CDR1 is SGDLS, CDR2 YYNGEE, per germline. This CDR3 region has 16 residues. In DNA, the CDR3 is TGTGCCAGCAGCAGAGCGTTCTCCACAGGGGCCAACGTCCTGACTTTC. Translation gives CASSRAFSTGANVLTF. Using reference TRBV9 and TRBJ2-6 for the parts outside the CDR3, the full variable domain is DSGVTQTPKHLITATGQRVTLRCSPRSGDLSVYWYQQSLDQGLQFLIQYYNGEERAKGNILERFSAQQFPDLHSELNLSSLELGDSALYFCASSRAFSTGANVLTFGAGSRLTVL.

The rearrangement joins TRBV7-8 to TRBJ1-1; D is ambiguous. Germline CDR1 is SGHVS and CDR2 is FQNEAQ. CDR3 length: 12 residues. Trimming took off 4 bases at V and 7 bases at J, with 10 bases between the two ends. CDR3 in DNA: TGTGCCAGCAGCTCAACGGGAATTGAAGCTTTCTTT. Translated, it gives CASSSTGIEAFF.

The chain links TRBV6-6 to TRBJ1-1; possibly TRBD1 for D (6 bases). Per the germline V gene, CDR1 is MNHNY and CDR2 is SVGAGI (reference sequence). V was shortened by 0 bases and J by 10 bases, with 12 bases between the two germline ends. This CDR3 has 13 amino acids. The CDR3 nucleotides are TGTGCCAGCAGTTACTCGCAGGGGTTGGGAGCTTTCTTT. This gives the protein CASSYSQGLGAFF.

V and J are TRBV4-1 and TRBJ1-2; 8 bases map to TRBD1. CDR3 length equals 17 residues. V lost 4 bases and J lost 4; bases outside the gene matches: 14. Per germline, CDR1 MGHRA and CDR2 YSYEKL. CDR3 nucleotide sequence: TGCGCCAGCAGCCGCGCAGGAGACGGACAGGGTGTCTATGGCTACACCTTC. As protein: CASSRAGDGQGVYGYTF.

In DNA, the CDR3 is TGCGCCAGCAGCCAAGAAAGTGGTCCCAGAACGTTCTATGGCTACACCTTC. It translates to CASSQESGPRTFYGYTF. The chain couples TRBV4-3 to TRBJ1-2; D is unclear. With 0 bases removed from V and 4 bases from J, the gap between germline ends came to 18 bases. This CDR3 region has 17 residues. CDR1 is LGHNA, CDR2 YSLEER, per germline.

This clone showed up just once. V usage is TRBV7-9 and J usage is TRBJ2-5; 14 nucleotides match TRBD2. After removal of 5 bases from V and 4 bases from J, the junction contained 9 bases not matched to a gene. The CDR3 length is 17 residues. Germline CDR1 reads SEHNR; CDR2 reads FQNEAQ (reference sequence). CDR3 nucleotide sequence: TGTGCCAGCAGCCGATTTCGACTAGCGGGGGGGCCAGAGACCCAGTACTTC. Encoded protein: CASSRFRLAGGPETQYF.

This clone has only a few counts. This rearrangement joins TRBV25-1 to TRBJ2-7; D gene ambiguous. CDR1 MGHDK and CDR2 SYGVNS come from the germline V gene. V lost 3 bases and J lost 4, with 13 bases in between. The CDR3 is made up of 14 amino acids. CDR3 loop: CASSDPNSDYEQYF. The CDR3 DNA sequence: TGTGCCAGCAGTGACCCCAACAGCGATTACGAGCAGTACTTC.

This chain joins TRBV12-5 and TRBJ1-4; D unclear. Between the trimmed V and J ends, which lost 5 bases and 8 bases, there was a span of 12 bases. CDR1 LGHNT and CDR2 FRNRAP come from the germline V gene. This CDR3 has 13 residues. The CDR3 DNA reads as TGTGCTAGTGGTACCGGCCTCGGAGAAAAACTGTTTTTT. It is translated as CASGTGLGEKLFF.

V gene TRBV5-1 combines with J gene TRBJ1-1; no definite D call. Looked up from germline, CDR1 is SGHRS and CDR2 is YFSETQ. V was clipped by 3 bases and J by 4 bases, with 10 bases between them. This CDR3 has 13 amino acids. The CDR3 is CASSSGPSTEAFF. DNA for the CDR3: TGCGCCAGCAGCTCCGGGCCGAGCACTGAAGCTTTCTTT.

This sequence joins TRBV2 and TRBJ2-7; 9 bases align to TRBD1. CDR3 size: 14 residues. The germline gives CDR1 SNHLY, CDR2 FYNNEI. The junction had 8 bases not matched to a gene; V was cut back by 5 bases and J by 6 bases. CDR3 sequence reads: CASSFLGQGGEQYF. DNA of the CDR3: TGTGCCAGCAGTTTCCTGGGACAGGGTGGCGAGCAGTACTTC.

CDR3 region: CASSRGRTEAFF. The CDR3 region has the DNA TGTGCCAGCTCTCGGGGAAGGACTGAAGCTTTCTTT. This chain uses TRBV27 with TRBJ1-1; D ambiguous. This CDR3 region has 12 residues. Trimming shortened V by 8 bases and J by 5 bases, and 12 bases separated the two germline ends. Germline V gives CDR1 MNHEY, CDR2 SMNVEV (reference sequence).

The chain is built from TRBV5-1 and TRBJ1-3; weak D call: TRBD1 (5 bases). Germline assignment: CDR1 SGHRS and CDR2 YFSETQ. The CDR3 sequence is 16 residues long. V lost 4 bases to trimming and J lost 4 bases, with 18 bases between them. Here the CDR3 DNA reads TGCGCCAGCAGCCCCTCGGGACCCCGAAAGGGAAACACCATATATTTT. It translates to CASSPSGPRKGNTIYF.

The rearrangement joins TRBV5-1 to TRBJ2-3; D is perhaps TRBD1 (5 bases). Per germline, CDR1 SGHRS and CDR2 YFSETQ. V lost 7 bases to trimming and J lost 2 bases, with 11 bases between them. This CDR3 comprises 13 residues. CDR3 region: CASYDSPTDTQYF. For the CDR3, the DNA is TGCGCCAGCTATGACAGCCCCACAGATACGCAGTATTTT.

V gene TRBV3-1 (or the pseudogene TRBV3-2) combines with J gene TRBJ1-1, with D possibly matching TRBD1 (5 bases). V was pared by 2 bases and J by 0 bases, with 7 bases between. The CDR3 totals 14 residues. The V gene's germline CDR1 is LGHDT and CDR2 YNNKEL (reference sequence). CDR3 residues: CASSQLGLNTEAFF. The CDR3, as DNA: TGTGCCAGCAGCCAATTGGGGCTGAACACTGAAGCTTTCTTT.

The chain employs TRBV19 and TRBJ1-5, with D unresolved. The ends were cut back, 6 bases at V and 5 bases at J, with 14 bases in the middle. The CDR3 runs 14 residues. CDR1 and CDR2 (germline): LNHDA, SQIVND (reference sequence). The CDR3: CASRRVDGYQPQHF. CDR3 bases: TGTGCCAGTAGGAGGGTAGACGGATATCAGCCCCAGCATTTT.

This clone was found a few times. This chain uses TRBV29-1 with TRBJ1-2; 10 nucleotides match TRBD1. Trimming at V came to 5 bases and at J to 7 bases, leaving 13 bases not matched to a gene. Per germline, CDR1 SQVTM and CDR2 ANQGSEA. The CDR3 spans 15 residues. The CDR3 here is CSVTTGTGATGGYTF. CDR3 DNA sequence: TGCAGCGTTACCACCGGGACAGGGGCAACGGGTGGCTACACCTTC.

Details on this clone: The same CDR3 arises from other DNA sequences in this sample as well. J is TRBJ2-7 and V is TRBV7-9, with no clear D. The CDR3 has 13 residues. The V gene's germline CDR1 is SEHNR and CDR2 FQNEAQ (reference sequence). V lost 0 bases and J 0 bases, leaving 3 bases between the germline ends. CDR3 DNA sequence: TGTGCCAGCAGCTTAGCGGGCTCCTACGAGCAGTACTTC. Protein product: CASSLAGSYEQYF.

The J gene is TRBJ1-2, the V gene TRBV19; D is uncertain. The CDR3 spans 13 residues. Germline V gene lookup returns CDR1 LNHDA and CDR2 SQIVND (reference sequence). The V and J ends lost 8 bases and 1 base respectively, with 11 bases between them. This chain's CDR3 is CASWVGVNYGYTF. The CDR3 nucleotides are TGTGCCAGTTGGGTTGGAGTTAACTATGGCTACACCTTC. The full variable domain, completed using reference TRBV19 and TRBJ1-2, is DGGITQSPKYLFRKEGQNVTLSCEQNLNHDAMYWYRQDPGQGLRLIYYSQIVNDFQKGDIAEGYSVSREKKESFPLTVTSAQKNPTAFYLCASWVGVNYGYTFGSGTRLTVV.